Following are 12 T cell receptor beta chains from one sample sequenced in a study of blood T cell repertoires in COVID-19 (dated by TCRdb to between 2020 and 2021). The protocol used for the library was the immunoSEQ multiplex PCR assay. TCRdb took this table from immuneACCESS and kept in-frame rearrangements with V and J called. Such tables lack part of the clones; where checked against another copy, unresolved V genes explain under half of the gap, and the rest is unexplained. The sample table holds 190,000 or so clones, of which approximately 84% were seen once. Roughly 6.9% of the sample lies in the top ten. Sequencing was carried out using peripheral blood. The receptors come from a human donor with acute or convalescent COVID-19. The donor label of this sample is uncertain.

This chain joins TRBV5-1 and TRBJ1-2, with no clear D. Germline loops: CDR1 SGHRS, CDR2 YFSETQ. V was cut by 4 bases and J by 6 bases, with 10 bases left in between. The CDR3 has 12 amino acids. CDR3 in amino acids: CASSPGRDGYTF. The CDR3 region has the DNA TGCGCCAGCAGCCCCGGGAGGGATGGCTACACCTTC.

This chain's CDR3 is CASSPRTGAVSRNQPQHF. CDR3 coding DNA: TGTGCCAGCAGTCCCCGGACAGGGGCCGTTTCTCGCAATCAGCCCCAGCATTTT. The chain links TRBV2 to TRBJ1-5, with 9 bases identical to TRBD1. Germline CDR1 is SNHLY and CDR2 is FYNNEI. The CDR3 is made up of 18 amino acids. V lost 5 bases and J lost 2; bases outside the gene matches: 13.

The chain couples TRBV6-2 or TRBV6-3 to TRBJ1-5, with 9 bases matching TRBD1. CDR3 length equals 16 residues. Germline V gives CDR1 MNHEY, CDR2 SVGEGT. Unmatched junction bases numbered 6, after V lost 5 bases and J lost 1 base. CDR3 nucleotide sequence: TGTGCCAGCAGTACAGGGGGCGCGATGAGCAATCAGCCCCAGCATTTT. As protein: CASSTGGAMSNQPQHF.

This clone was counted a single time. Its ends do not fully match the called genes, so a read error is possible. The chain couples TRBV18 to TRBJ2-7; TRBD2 agrees at 12 bases. The length of the CDR3 is 14 residues. CDR1 is KGHSH, CDR2 LQKENI, per germline. CDR3 in DNA: TGTGCCAGCTCACCAGAACTAGCGGGAGGTCCCCGAGACTTC. Protein product: CASSPELAGGPRDF.

This clone was found a few times. The CDR3 reads CAWGQMNTEAFF. CDR3 DNA: TGTGCCTGGGGACAGATGAACACTGAAGCTTTCTTT. V gene TRBV30 combines with J gene TRBJ1-1; a weak D match, TRBD1 (6 bases). V dropped 5 bases and J dropped 0 bases, with 7 bases sitting between them. In germline, CDR1 is GTSNPN, CDR2 SVGIG (reference sequence). The CDR3 has 12 residues.

The chain recombines TRBV6-5 with TRBJ1-1, with D tentatively TRBD1 (5 bases). The CDR3 extends over 14 amino acids. V dropped 6 bases and J dropped 0 bases, with 11 bases sitting between them. In germline, CDR1 is MNHEY, CDR2 SVGAGI. For the CDR3, the DNA is TGTGCCAGCAGCCGGGACTTCATGAACACTGAAGCTTTCTTT. This sequence encodes CASSRDFMNTEAFF.

The chain uses TRBV5-1 and TRBJ2-1; 12 bases match TRBD2. Germline CDR1 reads SGHRS; CDR2 reads YFSETQ. J lost 2 bases, V lost 0 bases, and 6 bases had no gene match. The CDR3 covers 18 residues. The CDR3 coding sequence is TGCGCCAGCAGCTTGGGAACTAGCGGGAGGACCACCTACAATGAGCAGTTCTTC. This translates into CASSLGTSGRTTYNEQFF.

DNA for the CDR3: TGTGCCAGTAGCTTGGACAGATCAAGAACTAATGAAAAACTGTTTTTT. Residues: CASSLDRSRTNEKLFF. The chain has TRBV19 and TRBJ1-4; the D gene is possibly TRBD1 (6 bases). The germline V gene encodes CDR1 LNHDA and CDR2 SQIVND (reference sequence). The length of the CDR3 is 16 residues. V was clipped by 6 bases and J by 1 base, with 15 bases between them.

The V call is TRBV7-9, the J call TRBJ1-6; D not certain. V gave up 1 base and J gave up 10 bases, with 11 bases separating them. The CDR3 loop spans 14 amino acids. Per the germline V gene, CDR1 is SEHNR and CDR2 is FQNEAQ (reference sequence). CDR3 DNA sequence: TGTGCCAGCAGCTTAGAAGCAGGTTACTCACCCCTCCACTTT. This sequence encodes CASSLEAGYSPLHF.

This chain links TRBV20-1 with TRBJ2-5; D not resolved. The CDR3 is made up of 11 amino acids. Trimming took off 1 base at V and 5 bases at J, with 5 bases between the two ends. CDR1 and CDR2 from the germline V gene are DFQATT and SNEGSKA (reference sequence). This chain's CDR3 is CSARVSETQYF. The CDR3, as DNA: TGCAGTGCTAGAGTGTCGGAGACCCAGTACTTC.

This chain's CDR3 is CASSYGQLSYEQYF. For the CDR3, the DNA is TGCGCCAGCTCTTACGGACAGCTATCCTACGAGCAGTACTTC. V is TRBV10-1 and J is TRBJ2-7; a possible D gene is TRBD1 (6 bases). This CDR3 spans 14 amino acids. Trimming removed 8 bases from V and 1 base from J, with 15 bases in between. Germline V CDR1 and CDR2: WNHNN, SYGVQD (reference sequence).

V gene TRBV6-2 or TRBV6-3 combines with J gene TRBJ1-5, with 8 bases that match TRBD1. Germline V lookup: CDR1 MNHEY, CDR2 SVGEGT. The CDR3 is made up of 17 amino acids. Unmatched junction bases numbered 15, after V lost 2 bases and J lost 9 bases. This CDR3 is CASSYEGTGLPRRPQHF. In DNA, the CDR3 is TGTGCCAGCAGTTACGAGGGGACAGGCCTGCCGCGTCGGCCCCAGCATTTT.